This TCR beta chain was recovered during a study of shared clonotypes between healthy human individuals. It was CD45RO-negative cells, positively selected for CCR7, that made up naive CD8 cells, with terminally differentiated effector memory CD45RA+ cells excluded. The CDR3 spans 15 residues. The germline V gene encodes CDR1 SGHDT and CDR2 YYEEEE. Trimming cost V 2 bases and J 8 bases; bases outside gene matches: 10. The input for sorted-subset replicate PCRs was 200 ng DNA, some 30,000 T cell genomes. Repertoires were generated with immunoSEQ multiplex PCR, while TCRdb's copy carries only in-frame clones and drops some. The table has around 620,000 clones, approximately 95% seen once.

This TCR derives from a woman in her thirties in good health. Sequenced input: naive CD8+ T cells sorted from blood. The chain carries TRBV5-6 and TRBJ2-1; the match to TRBD2 covers 7 bases. CDR3 in amino acids: CASSLYPGTTHEQFF. The DNA of the CDR3 is TGTGCCAGCAGCTTATACCCCGGGACTACGCATGAGCAGTTCTTC.